What follows are 28 T cell receptor beta chains derived from one specimen sequenced in a study of Ad26.COV2.S vaccination and SARS-CoV-2 variants. Generated by immunoSEQ multiplex PCR, the TCRdb table keeps only in-frame clones and is missing some. The top ten hold approximately 2.5% of the sample, which has roughly 500,000 clones, 89% seen once. As to treatment: approximately 18 received Ad26.COV2.S at low or high dose, single or two shots; about 5 received placebo; per-sample allocation not given. Day 63 after the first vaccine or placebo injection was the time point for sampling. Specimen: peripheral blood, collected in a trial of Ad26.COV2.S vaccine versus placebo. The origin of the receptors is a person aged 18-60 years who received the Ad26.COV2.S COVID-19 vaccine or a placebo.

The chain uses TRBV5-1 and TRBJ1-1; TRBD1 aligns across 7 bases. This CDR3 spans 15 amino acids. Unmatched junction bases numbered 8, after V lost 1 base and J lost 5 bases. Germline-derived CDR1 and CDR2 are SGHRS and YFSETQ. The DNA for the CDR3 is TGCGCCAGCAGCTTGCGAGGGGGCGCATGGACTGAAGCTTTCTTT. Protein product: CASSLRGGAWTEAFF.

This clone has a handful of counts. The chain recombines TRBV7-8 with TRBJ1-1; D may be TRBD1 (5 bases). This CDR3 is built from 17 residues. The germline V gene encodes CDR1 SGHVS and CDR2 FQNEAQ. The germline V and J ends were trimmed by 1 base and 1 base, with 16 bases remaining between them. CDR3 amino acids: CASSLVAEGFRNTEAFF. CDR3 DNA sequence: TGTGCCAGCAGCTTAGTGGCGGAGGGGTTCAGGAACACTGAAGCTTTCTTT.

The chain has TRBV28 and TRBJ2-1; TRBD2 agrees at 8 bases. V lost 5 bases, J lost 4 bases, and 7 bases stayed unmatched. Germline CDR1 and CDR2: MDHEN and SYDVKM. The CDR3 has 15 amino acids. CDR3 nucleotides: TGTGCCAGCAGTCCACCGGGACTAGGGTACAATGAGCAGTTCTTC. Protein sequence: CASSPPGLGYNEQFF.

J is TRBJ2-6 and V is TRBV5-6; a possible D gene is TRBD1 (6 bases). V was shortened by 1 base and J by 0 bases, with 17 bases between the two germline ends. The germline gives CDR1 SGHDT, CDR2 YYEEEE. The CDR3 is made up of 19 amino acids. CDR3 bases: TGTGCCAGCAGCTTGAGACTGGGGGCCTCTATCTCTGGGGCCAACGTCCTGACTTTC. This translates into CASSLRLGASISGANVLTF.

This sequence joins TRBV4-2 and TRBJ2-7; the match to TRBD2 covers 7 bases. Germline-derived CDR1 and CDR2 are LGHNA and YNFKEQ. After removal of 0 bases from V and 3 bases from J, the junction contained 5 bases not matched to a gene. The CDR3 extends over 15 amino acids. The CDR3, as DNA: TGTGCCAGCAGCCAAGACTGGGCTAGCGGCTACGAGCAGTACTTC. Its translation is CASSQDWASGYEQYF.

The chain combines TRBV5-6 with TRBJ2-7; unclear D gene. V was clipped by 2 bases and J by 6 bases, with 21 bases between them. Germline lookup yields CDR1 SGHDT and CDR2 YYEEEE. The CDR3 loop spans 16 amino acids. CDR3 bases: TGTGCCAGCAGCTTTGATTCGTCGGCGGTTGGGTCCGAGCAGTACGTC. This gives the protein CASSFDSSAVGSEQYV.

The chain joins TRBV28 to TRBJ2-5; D not certain. The germline gives CDR1 MDHEN, CDR2 SYDVKM. The V and J ends lost 3 bases and 1 base respectively, with 9 bases between them. The CDR3 has 14 amino acids. The CDR3 here is CASSFMRLQETQYF. CDR3 sequence (DNA): TGTGCCAGCAGTTTCATGCGGCTCCAAGAGACCCAGTACTTC. The full variable domain, rest sourced from reference TRBV28 and TRBJ2-5, is DVKVTQSSRYLVKRTGEKVFLECVQDMDHENMFWYRQDPGLGLRLIYFSYDVKMKEKGDIPEGYSVSREKKERFSLILESASTNQTSMYLCASSFMRLQETQYFGPGTRLLVL.

V and J are TRBV9 and TRBJ2-5, with 7 bases matching TRBD2. Germline values: CDR1 SGDLS, CDR2 YYNGEE. V trimming: 0 bases; J trimming: 5 bases; junction bases outside the gene matches: 7. The CDR3 totals 15 residues. The CDR3 coding sequence is TGTGCCAGCAGCGTAGGCGGGAGCAGTGCGGAGACCCAGTACTTC. Translating it yields CASSVGGSSAETQYF.

The V and J genes are TRBV7-2 and TRBJ1-3; D unresolved. With 9 bases removed from V and 0 bases from J, the gap between germline ends came to 9 bases. CDR3 length: 13 residues. CDR1 SGHTA and CDR2 FQGNSA come from the germline V gene. In DNA form, the CDR3 reads TGTGCCAGTGGACTGCGCTCTGGAAACACCATATATTTT. Protein: CASGLRSGNTIYF.

This clone appeared a single time. CDR3 nucleotides: TGTGCCACCAGTGAACGGCAGAATACTGAAGCTTTCTTT. This codes for CATSERQNTEAFF. The chain is built from TRBV24-1 and TRBJ1-1; D unresolved. V was trimmed by 4 bases and J by 5 bases, leaving 10 bases between them. There are 13 residues in the CDR3. Germline V gene lookup returns CDR1 KGHDR and CDR2 SFDVKD.

This sequence joins TRBV7-3 and TRBJ2-1; D is unclear. Trimming left V 5 bases short and J 0 bases short, with 14 bases between. The CDR3 runs to 16 residues. Germline V CDR1 and CDR2: SGHTA, FQGTGA. Here the CDR3 DNA reads TGTGCCAGCAGCCCGGCAGTGGTGAGCTCCTACAATGAGCAGTTCTTC. This encodes CASSPAVVSSYNEQFF.

The chain recombines TRBV27 with TRBJ1-2; D might be TRBD1 (5 bases). V dropped 2 bases and J dropped 6 bases, with 16 bases sitting between them. CDR1 MNHEY and CDR2 SMNVEV come from the germline V gene (reference sequence). The CDR3 length is 15 residues. CDR3 in amino acids: CASSLNWGFTNGYTF. The CDR3 DNA reads as TGTGCCAGCAGTTTAAATTGGGGGTTCACGAATGGCTACACCTTC.

The chain links TRBV5-1 to TRBJ2-7; 11 bases are shared with TRBD2. Germline lookup yields CDR1 SGHRS and CDR2 YFSETQ. The junction had 9 bases not matched to a gene; V was cut back by 4 bases and J by 0 bases. This CDR3 comprises 17 residues. CDR3 in DNA: TGCGCCAGCAGCCGCGGACCACTAGCGGGGGACTCCTACGAGCAGTACTTC. Its translation: CASSRGPLAGDSYEQYF.

The chain links TRBV5-1 to TRBJ2-5; D remains unclear. The CDR3 runs 14 residues. V shed 3 bases and J shed 5 bases, with 14 bases lying between them. Germline V gives CDR1 SGHRS, CDR2 YFSETQ. Here the CDR3 DNA reads TGCGCCAGCAGCTCCTCCCAAACCGGGGAGACCCAGTACTTC. Translation: CASSSSQTGETQYF. Supplemented by reference TRBV5-1 and TRBJ2-5, the full variable domain reads KAGVTQTPRYLIKTRGQQVTLSCSPISGHRSVSWYQQTPGQGLQFLFEYFSETQRNKGNFPGRFSGRQFSNSRSEMNVSTLELGDSALYLCASSSSQTGETQYFGPGTRLLVL.

This rearrangement joins TRBV9 to TRBJ1-2; D remains ambiguous. CDR1 is SGDLS, CDR2 YYNGEE, per germline. Trimming took off 1 base at V and 5 bases at J, with 6 bases between the two ends. The CDR3 consists of 12 residues. CDR3 sequence (DNA): TGTGCCAGCAGCGTATCCGGATATGGCTACACCTTC. Its protein is CASSVSGYGYTF.

The chain carries TRBV30 and TRBJ1-1; TRBD1 agrees at 9 bases. The CDR3 has 11 amino acids. V dropped 2 bases and J dropped 9; count of bases not matched to a gene: 1. The germline V gene encodes CDR1 GTSNPN and CDR2 SVGIG (reference sequence). CDR3 sequence reads: CAWSNRGQAFF. In DNA form, the CDR3 reads TGTGCCTGGAGTAACAGGGGGCAAGCTTTCTTT.

The rearrangement uses TRBV12-3 or TRBV12-4 and TRBJ1-5, with a tentative D call TRBD1 (5 bases). V was cut by 5 bases and J by 5 bases, with 10 bases left in between. The CDR3 loop spans 13 amino acids. CDR3 DNA sequence: TGTGCCAGCAGTAGCCAGGGTGATCAGCCCCAGCATTTT. The encoded protein is CASSSQGDQPQHF.

This clone appeared a few times. The chain links TRBV2 to TRBJ1-2, with no clear D. Germline values: CDR1 SNHLY, CDR2 FYNNEI. The ends were cut back, 7 bases at V and 4 bases at J, with 16 bases in the middle. There are 14 residues in the CDR3. This CDR3 reads CASNRVGWSYGYTF. The CDR3 DNA is TGTGCCAGCAATAGGGTGGGCTGGAGCTATGGCTACACCTTC.

The rearrangement links TRBV5-1 to TRBJ1-2, with 9 bases matching TRBD1. CDR1 and CDR2 from the germline V gene are SGHRS and YFSETQ. V shed 4 bases, J shed 2 bases, and the junction held 6 bases outside the gene matches. The CDR3 totals 15 residues. CDR3 bases: TGCGCCAGCAGCCCAACAGGACAGGGGAACTATGGCTACACCTTC. It encodes CASSPTGQGNYGYTF.

V is TRBV7-2 and J is TRBJ1-1; D is undetermined. Germline-derived CDR1 and CDR2 are SGHTA and FQGNSA. V was cut by 1 base and J by 10 bases, with 19 bases left in between. The CDR3 runs to 15 residues. CDR3 loop: CASSLGSVGRVPAFF. In nucleotides, the CDR3 is TGTGCCAGCAGCTTAGGTAGTGTCGGGCGCGTCCCAGCTTTCTTT.

About this clone itself: The same CDR3 also results from other DNA sequences found in this sample. In DNA form, the CDR3 reads TGTGCCAGCAGCCAAGATTTAGAAGTCGGGGAGCTGTTTTTT. Amino acids: CASSQDLEVGELFF. The chain uses TRBV3-1 (or the pseudogene TRBV3-2) and TRBJ2-2; D is undetermined. The germline V and J ends were trimmed by 0 bases and 7 bases, with 9 bases remaining between them. This CDR3 is built from 14 residues. Per germline, CDR1 LGHDT and CDR2 YNNKEL (reference sequence).

There are a few counts of this clone. V and J are TRBV19 and TRBJ1-5, with D maybe TRBD1 (5 bases). This CDR3 spans 17 amino acids. V was trimmed by 3 bases and J by 1 base, leaving 16 bases between them. Per the germline V gene, CDR1 is LNHDA and CDR2 is SQIVND (reference sequence). DNA for the CDR3: TGTGCCAGTAGTATTTCTTGGGGCGGACTGAGCAATCAGCCCCAGCATTTT. Its protein product is CASSISWGGLSNQPQHF.

The chain links TRBV3-1 (or the pseudogene TRBV3-2) to TRBJ2-5; weak D call: TRBD1 (5 bases). Germline CDR1 LGHDT, CDR2 YNNKEL (reference sequence). The CDR3 length is 11 residues. The V gene lost 3 bases and the J gene lost 7 bases, with 6 bases spanning the gap. The CDR3 loop reads CASSQQGTQYF. CDR3 sequence (DNA): TGTGCCAGCAGCCAGCAGGGGACCCAGTACTTC.

This chain uses TRBV19 with TRBJ1-5; maybe TRBD1 (6 bases). This CDR3 is built from 15 residues. Germline CDR1 reads LNHDA; CDR2 reads SQIVND (reference sequence). V lost 7 bases and J 5 bases, leaving 18 bases between the germline ends. For the CDR3, the DNA is TGTGCCAGTACGGGGAGTGGGGGCGTCGATCAGCCCCAGCATTTT. Its protein product is CASTGSGGVDQPQHF.

J is TRBJ2-5 and V is TRBV19; 7 nucleotides align to TRBD1. CDR1 is LNHDA and CDR2 is SQIVND in the germline V gene (reference sequence). This CDR3 contains 13 residues. Unmatched junction bases numbered 6, after V lost 8 bases and J lost 3 bases. In nucleotides, the CDR3 is TGTGCCAGTGGTTTCGACAGGGAAGAGACCCAGTACTTC. Translation gives CASGFDREETQYF. The full variable domain, completed using reference TRBV19 and TRBJ2-5, is DGGITQSPKYLFRKEGQNVTLSCEQNLNHDAMYWYRQDPGQGLRLIYYSQIVNDFQKGDIAEGYSVSREKKESFPLTVTSAQKNPTAFYLCASGFDREETQYFGPGTRLLVL.

The chain couples TRBV28 to TRBJ1-2; D perhaps matches TRBD1 (5 bases). Trimming cost V 4 bases and J 2 bases, with 14 bases left between them. The CDR3 has 15 amino acids. The germline CDR1 and CDR2 sequences are MDHEN and SYDVKM. The CDR3 nucleotides read TGTGCCAGCAGTTCCCCGACAGAAAGGAACTATGGCTACACCTTC. Translating it yields CASSSPTERNYGYTF.

The CDR3 coding sequence is TGTGCCAGCAGTCTAACGGGCCTGGACAGGGGATTGAACACTGAAGCTTTCTTT. It codes for CASSLTGLDRGLNTEAFF. The chain links TRBV27 to TRBJ1-1, with 9 nucleotides matching TRBD1. Germline CDR1 MNHEY, CDR2 SMNVEV (reference sequence). The junction had 13 bases not matched to a gene; V was cut back by 5 bases and J by 0 bases. This CDR3 comprises 18 residues.

The chain combines TRBV24-1 with TRBJ2-5; 11 nucleotides agree with TRBD2. Trimming at V came to 2 bases and at J to 5 bases, leaving 3 bases not matched to a gene. The germline V gene has CDR1 KGHDR and CDR2 SFDVKD. The CDR3 extends over 15 amino acids. The CDR3 coding sequence is TGTGCCACCAGTGATTCTAGCGGGAGGAGCGAGACCCAGTACTTC. Amino acids: CATSDSSGRSETQYF.